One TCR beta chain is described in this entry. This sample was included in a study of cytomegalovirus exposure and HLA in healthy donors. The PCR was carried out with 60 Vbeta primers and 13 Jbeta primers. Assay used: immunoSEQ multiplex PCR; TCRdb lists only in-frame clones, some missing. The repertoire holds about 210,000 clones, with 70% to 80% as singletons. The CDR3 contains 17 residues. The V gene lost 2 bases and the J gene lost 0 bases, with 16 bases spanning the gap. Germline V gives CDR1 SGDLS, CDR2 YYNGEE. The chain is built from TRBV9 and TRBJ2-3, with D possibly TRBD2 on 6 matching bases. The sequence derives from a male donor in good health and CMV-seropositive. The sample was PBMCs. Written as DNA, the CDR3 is TGTGCCAGCAGCGTTACACCGGGACTCATAAGCACAGATACGCAGTATTTT. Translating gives CASSVTPGLISTDTQYF.